This paragraph reports one T cell receptor beta chain. What it binds is unknown. The data stem from a study of somatic mutations in cytotoxic T cells in rheumatoid arthritis. The CDR3 has 12 amino acids. Germline V gene lookup returns CDR1 MDHEN and CDR2 SYDVKM. V lost 3 bases, J lost 9 bases, and 9 bases lay in between. Broader study findings: The antigen targets of the expanded CD8+ clones lacked identification. Clonality of CD8+ cells rose with age in rheumatoid arthritis patients but not healthy controls.

Original methodology: Published virus-specific TCRB sequences were rarely matched by patient CD8+ clones larger than 1%. The table came from immunoSEQ multiplex PCR; TCRdb's copy has only in-frame clones and leaves some out. D and trimming were read from the DNA, whereas the V and J calls and clone size are those reported in that table. This table has roughly 4,700 clones, over 70% appearing once. Sequencing was carried out using CD8+ T cells sorted from blood. The receptor was derived from a man aged 65 to 85 with rheumatoid arthritis. This chain uses TRBV28 with TRBJ2-1; D not certain. CDR3 nucleotides: TGTGCCAGCAGTTTCACTACCACTGAGCAGTTCTTC. Translation gives CASSFTTTEQFF.